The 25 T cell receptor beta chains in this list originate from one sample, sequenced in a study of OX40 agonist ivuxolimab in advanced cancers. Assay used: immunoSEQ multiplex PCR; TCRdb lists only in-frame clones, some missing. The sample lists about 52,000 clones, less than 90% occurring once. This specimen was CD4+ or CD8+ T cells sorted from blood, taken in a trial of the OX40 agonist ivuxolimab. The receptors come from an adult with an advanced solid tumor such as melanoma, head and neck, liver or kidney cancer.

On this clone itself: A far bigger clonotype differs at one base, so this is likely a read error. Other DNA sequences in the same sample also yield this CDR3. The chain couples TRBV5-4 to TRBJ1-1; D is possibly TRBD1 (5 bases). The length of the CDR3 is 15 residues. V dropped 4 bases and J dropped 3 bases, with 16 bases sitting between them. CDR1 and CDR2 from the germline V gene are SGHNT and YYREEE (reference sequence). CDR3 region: CASSQEWQGYTEAFF. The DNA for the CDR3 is TGTGCCAGCAGCCAAGAGTGGCAGGGCTACACTGAAGCTTTCTTT.

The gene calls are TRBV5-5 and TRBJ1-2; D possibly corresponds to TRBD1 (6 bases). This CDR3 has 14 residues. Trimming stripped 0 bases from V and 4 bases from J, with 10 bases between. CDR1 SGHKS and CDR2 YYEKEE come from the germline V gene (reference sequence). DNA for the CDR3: TGTGCCAGCAGCTTGGCAGGGGAGGCCTATGGCTACACCTTC. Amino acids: CASSLAGEAYGYTF.

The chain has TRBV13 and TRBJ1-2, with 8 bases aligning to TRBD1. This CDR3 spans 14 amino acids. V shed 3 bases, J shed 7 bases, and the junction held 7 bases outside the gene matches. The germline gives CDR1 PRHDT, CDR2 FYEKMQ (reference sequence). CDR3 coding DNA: TGTGCCAGCAGCTTCCGGACAGGGATGTCTGGCTACACCTTC. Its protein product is CASSFRTGMSGYTF.

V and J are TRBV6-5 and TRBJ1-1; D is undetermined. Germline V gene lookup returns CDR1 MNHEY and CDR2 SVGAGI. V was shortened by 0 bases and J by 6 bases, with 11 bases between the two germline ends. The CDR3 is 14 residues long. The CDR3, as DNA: TGTGCCAGCAGTTACTCCCGCGTTGTCCCTGAAGCTTTCTTT. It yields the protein CASSYSRVVPEAFF.

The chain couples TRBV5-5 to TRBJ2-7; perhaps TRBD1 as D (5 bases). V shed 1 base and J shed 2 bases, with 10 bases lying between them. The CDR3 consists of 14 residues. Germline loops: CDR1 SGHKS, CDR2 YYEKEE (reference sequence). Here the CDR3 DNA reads TGTGCCAGCAGCTTGTGGCAGGGTCCCTACGAGCAGTACTTC. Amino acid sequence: CASSLWQGPYEQYF.

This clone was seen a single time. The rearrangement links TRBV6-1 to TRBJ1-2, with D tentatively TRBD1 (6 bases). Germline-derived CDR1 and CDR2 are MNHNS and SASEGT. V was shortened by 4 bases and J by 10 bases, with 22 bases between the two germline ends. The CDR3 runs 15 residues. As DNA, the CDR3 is TGTGCCAGCAGTGGGGACAACGCTCTCCCAGGTGACTACACCTTC. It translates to CASSGDNALPGDYTF.

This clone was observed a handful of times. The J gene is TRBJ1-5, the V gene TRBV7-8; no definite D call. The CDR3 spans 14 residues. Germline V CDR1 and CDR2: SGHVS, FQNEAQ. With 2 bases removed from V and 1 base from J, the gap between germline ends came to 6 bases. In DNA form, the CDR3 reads TGTGCCAGCAGCTTACAGTGGAGCAATCAGCCCCAGCATTTT. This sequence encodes CASSLQWSNQPQHF.

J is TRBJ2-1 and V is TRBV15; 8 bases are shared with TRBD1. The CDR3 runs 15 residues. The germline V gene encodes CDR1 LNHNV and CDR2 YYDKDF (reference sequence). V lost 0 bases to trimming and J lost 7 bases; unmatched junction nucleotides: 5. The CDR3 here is CATSRDRGRGNEQFF. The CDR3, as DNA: TGTGCCACCAGCAGAGACAGGGGGCGAGGTAATGAGCAGTTCTTC.

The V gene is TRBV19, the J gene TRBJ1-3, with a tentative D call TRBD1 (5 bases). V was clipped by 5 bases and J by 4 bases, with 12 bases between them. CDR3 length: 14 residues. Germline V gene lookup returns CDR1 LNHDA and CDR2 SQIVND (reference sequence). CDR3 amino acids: CASSAQGSGNTIYF. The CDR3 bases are TGTGCCAGTAGTGCCCAGGGAAGCGGAAACACCATATATTTT.

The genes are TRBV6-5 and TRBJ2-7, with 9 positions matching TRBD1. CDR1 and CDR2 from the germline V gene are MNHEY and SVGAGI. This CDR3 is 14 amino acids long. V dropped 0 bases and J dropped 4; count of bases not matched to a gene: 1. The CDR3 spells CASSYSGQGYEQYF. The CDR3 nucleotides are TGTGCCAGCAGTTACTCAGGACAGGGGTACGAGCAGTACTTC.

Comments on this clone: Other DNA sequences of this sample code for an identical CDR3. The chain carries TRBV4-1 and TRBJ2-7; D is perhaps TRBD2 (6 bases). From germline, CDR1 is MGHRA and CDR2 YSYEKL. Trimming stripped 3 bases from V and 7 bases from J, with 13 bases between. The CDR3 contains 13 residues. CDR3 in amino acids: CASSQDRGWEQYF. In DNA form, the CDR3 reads TGCGCCAGCAGCCAGGATCGGGGGTGGGAGCAGTACTTC.

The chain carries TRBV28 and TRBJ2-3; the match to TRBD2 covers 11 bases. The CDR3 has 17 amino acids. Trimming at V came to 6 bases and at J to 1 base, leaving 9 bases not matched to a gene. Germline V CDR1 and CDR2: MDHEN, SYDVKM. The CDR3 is CASSPLTTSGGTDTQYF. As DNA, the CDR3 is TGTGCCAGCAGCCCGCTGACGACTAGCGGGGGCACAGATACGCAGTATTTT.

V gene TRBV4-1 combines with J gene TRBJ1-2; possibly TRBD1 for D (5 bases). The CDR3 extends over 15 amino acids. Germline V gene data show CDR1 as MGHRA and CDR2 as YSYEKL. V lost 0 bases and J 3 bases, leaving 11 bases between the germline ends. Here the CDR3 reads CASSQDEDKYYGYTF. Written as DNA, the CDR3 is TGCGCCAGCAGCCAAGATGAGGACAAATACTATGGCTACACCTTC.

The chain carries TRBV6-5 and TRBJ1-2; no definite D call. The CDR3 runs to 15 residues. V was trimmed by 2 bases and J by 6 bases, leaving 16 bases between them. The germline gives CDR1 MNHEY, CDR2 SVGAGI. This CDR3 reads CASSYASPGADGYTF. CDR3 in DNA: TGTGCCAGCAGTTACGCGTCCCCGGGAGCGGATGGCTACACCTTC.

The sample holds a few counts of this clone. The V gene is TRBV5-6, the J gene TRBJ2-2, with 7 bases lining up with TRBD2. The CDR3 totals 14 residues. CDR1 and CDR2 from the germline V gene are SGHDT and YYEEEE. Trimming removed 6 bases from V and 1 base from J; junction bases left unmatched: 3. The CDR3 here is CASTGGGNTGELFF. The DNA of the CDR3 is TGTGCCAGCACAGGCGGGGGGAACACCGGGGAGCTGTTTTTT. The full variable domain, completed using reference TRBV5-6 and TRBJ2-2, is DAGVTQSPTHLIKTRGQQVTLRCSPKSGHDTVSWYQQALGQGPQFIFQYYEEEERQRGNFPDRFSGHQFPNYSSELNVNALLLGDSALYLCASTGGGNTGELFFGEGSRLTVL.

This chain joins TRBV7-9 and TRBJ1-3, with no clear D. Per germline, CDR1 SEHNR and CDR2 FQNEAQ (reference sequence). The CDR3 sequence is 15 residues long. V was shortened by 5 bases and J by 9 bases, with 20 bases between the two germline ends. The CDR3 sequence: CASSPGEFSGGTIYF. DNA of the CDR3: TGTGCCAGCAGCCCAGGCGAGTTCTCTGGCGGCACCATATATTTT.

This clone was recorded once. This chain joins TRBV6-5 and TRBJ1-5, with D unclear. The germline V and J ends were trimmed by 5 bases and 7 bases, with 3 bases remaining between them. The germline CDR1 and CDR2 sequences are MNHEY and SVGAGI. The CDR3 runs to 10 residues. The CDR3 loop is CASSHQPQHF. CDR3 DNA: TGTGCCAGCAGTCACCAGCCCCAGCATTTT.

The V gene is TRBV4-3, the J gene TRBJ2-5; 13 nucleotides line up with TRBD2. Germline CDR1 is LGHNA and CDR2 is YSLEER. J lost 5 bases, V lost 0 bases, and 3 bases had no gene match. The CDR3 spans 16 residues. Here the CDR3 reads CASSQDGTSGVETQYF. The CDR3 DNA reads TGCGCCAGCAGCCAAGATGGGACTAGCGGGGTGGAGACCCAGTACTTC.

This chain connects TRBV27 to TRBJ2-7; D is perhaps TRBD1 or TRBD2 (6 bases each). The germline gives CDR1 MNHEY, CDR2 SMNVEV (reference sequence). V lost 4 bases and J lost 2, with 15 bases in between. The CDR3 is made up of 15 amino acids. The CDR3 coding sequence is TGTGCCAGCAGTTCGCTCGGGGGCGCCCCCTACGAGCAGTACTTC. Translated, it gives CASSSLGGAPYEQYF.

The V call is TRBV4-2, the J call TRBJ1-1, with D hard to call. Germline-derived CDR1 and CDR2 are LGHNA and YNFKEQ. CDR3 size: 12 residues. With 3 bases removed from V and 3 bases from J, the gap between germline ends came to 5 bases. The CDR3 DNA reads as TGTGCCAGCAGCCATGGGTACACTGAAGCTTTCTTT. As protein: CASSHGYTEAFF.

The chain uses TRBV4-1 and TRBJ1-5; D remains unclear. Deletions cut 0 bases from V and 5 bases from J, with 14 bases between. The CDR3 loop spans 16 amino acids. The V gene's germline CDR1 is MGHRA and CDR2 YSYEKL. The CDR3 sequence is CASSQDISAVHQPQHF. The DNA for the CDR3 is TGCGCCAGCAGCCAAGACATCAGCGCAGTACATCAGCCCCAGCATTTT.

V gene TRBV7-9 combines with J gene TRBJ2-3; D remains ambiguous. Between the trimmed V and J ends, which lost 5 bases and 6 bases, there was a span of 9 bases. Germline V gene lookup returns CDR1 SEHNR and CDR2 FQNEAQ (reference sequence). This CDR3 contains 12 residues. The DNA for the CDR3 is TGTGCCAGCAGCCGAATAAGTGATACGCAGTATTTT. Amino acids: CASSRISDTQYF.

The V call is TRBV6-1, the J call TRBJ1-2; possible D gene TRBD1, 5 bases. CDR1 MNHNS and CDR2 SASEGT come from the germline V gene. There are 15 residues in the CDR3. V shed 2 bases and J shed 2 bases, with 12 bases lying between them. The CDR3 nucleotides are TGTGCCAGCAGTGAATGGTTGGAGGGGAACTATGGCTACACCTTC. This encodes CASSEWLEGNYGYTF.

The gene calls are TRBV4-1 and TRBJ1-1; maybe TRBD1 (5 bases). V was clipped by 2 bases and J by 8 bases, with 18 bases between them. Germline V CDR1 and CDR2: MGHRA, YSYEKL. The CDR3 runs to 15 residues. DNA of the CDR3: TGCGCCAGCAGCCAACAGGGTTTGGCGCCGGTGGAAGCTTTCTTT. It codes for CASSQQGLAPVEAFF.

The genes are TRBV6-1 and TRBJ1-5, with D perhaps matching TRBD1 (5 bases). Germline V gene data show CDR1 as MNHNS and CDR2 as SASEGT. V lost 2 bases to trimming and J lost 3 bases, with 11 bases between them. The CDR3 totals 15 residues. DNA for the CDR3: TGTGCCAGCAGTGAATGGGGGGGGGACAATCAGCCCCAGCATTTT. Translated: CASSEWGGDNQPQHF.